One sample yielded the 21 T cell receptor beta chains listed below, sequenced in a study of blood T cell repertoires in COVID-19. TCRdb keeps only in-frame clones here, not all; method: immunoSEQ multiplex PCR. The sample holds 140,000 or so clones; about 74% are singletons and the top ten take roughly 15%. The material sequenced was peripheral blood. Receptors were obtained from a man between 50 and 59 years old with acute or convalescent COVID-19.

The gene calls are TRBV6-1 and TRBJ1-1; D uncertain. This CDR3 region has 16 residues. Germline lookup yields CDR1 MNHNS and CDR2 SASEGT. V dropped 0 bases and J dropped 1 base, with 12 bases sitting between them. In nucleotides, the CDR3 is TGTGCCAGCAGTGAAGCACTATTGAGGCCGAACACTGAAGCTTTCTTT. It yields the protein CASSEALLRPNTEAFF.

The chain combines TRBV18 with TRBJ1-2, with TRBD1 identical over 7 bases. The CDR3 is 17 amino acids. From germline, CDR1 is KGHSH and CDR2 LQKENI. Trimming cost V 4 bases and J 4 bases; bases outside gene matches: 15. The DNA of the CDR3 is TGTGCCAGCTCACAGAGGGACAGAACAACAACGACCTATGGCTACACCTTC. Translated, it gives CASSQRDRTTTTYGYTF.

This chain joins TRBV5-4 and TRBJ1-1; D gene uncertain. V shed 2 bases and J shed 1 base, with 12 bases lying between them. The CDR3 is made up of 15 amino acids. Germline values: CDR1 SGHNT, CDR2 YYREEE (reference sequence). The CDR3 protein is CASSLEGAQNTEAFF. The CDR3 bases are TGTGCCAGCAGCTTAGAAGGAGCTCAGAACACTGAAGCTTTCTTT.

This clone has only a few counts. The chain joins TRBV28 to TRBJ1-5, with TRBD1 matching over 7 bases. The J segment lost 0 bases and the V segment lost 4 bases, leaving 12 bases of the junction unmatched. This CDR3 spans 18 amino acids. In germline, CDR1 is MDHEN, CDR2 SYDVKM. CDR3 in amino acids: CASSSIGTALYSNQPQHF. The CDR3 bases are TGTGCCAGCAGTTCCATAGGGACAGCCCTTTATAGCAATCAGCCCCAGCATTTT.

V is TRBV6-1 and J is TRBJ2-5; D may be TRBD2 (6 bases). Trimming stripped 4 bases from V and 3 bases from J, with 15 bases between. Germline values: CDR1 MNHNS, CDR2 SASEGT. The CDR3 runs 15 residues. The CDR3 loop is CASSVAGTGKETQYF. DNA of the CDR3: TGTGCCAGCAGTGTAGCCGGGACTGGAAAAGAGACCCAGTACTTC.

The chain recombines TRBV10-1 with TRBJ2-6, with a weak D call TRBD2 (6 bases). Trimming pared 6 bases from V and 2 bases from J, leaving 11 bases between. The CDR3 consists of 15 residues. Germline values: CDR1 WNHNN, CDR2 SYGVQD (reference sequence). CDR3 residues: CASSPGEAGANVLTF. DNA for the CDR3: TGCGCCAGCAGCCCCGGGGAGGCTGGGGCCAACGTCCTGACTTTC.

The chain carries TRBV6-5 and TRBJ1-1; 10 bases agree with TRBD1. The CDR3 runs to 14 residues. Germline V CDR1 and CDR2: MNHEY, SVGAGI. V shed 5 bases, J shed 5 bases, and the junction held 5 bases outside the gene matches. CDR3: CASSIWTGGTEAFF. The CDR3 nucleotides read TGTGCCAGCAGTATTTGGACAGGGGGTACTGAAGCTTTCTTT.

The chain joins TRBV28 to TRBJ2-4; 8 bases map to TRBD1. The CDR3 runs to 14 residues. Germline values: CDR1 MDHEN, CDR2 SYDVKM. With V trimmed by 7 bases and J by 9 bases, 11 bases remained unmatched. CDR3 nucleotide sequence: TGTGCCAGCACCTCGCCAGGGGGCTTGGCCATTCAGTACTTC. Translating gives CASTSPGGLAIQYF.

The chain employs TRBV30 and TRBJ1-5, with 8 bases aligning to TRBD1. The CDR3 has 16 amino acids. Per germline, CDR1 GTSNPN and CDR2 SVGIG (reference sequence). V was pared by 3 bases and J by 3 bases, with 10 bases of the junction left unmatched. CDR3 in DNA: TGTGCCTGGAGGAAATCCGGGACAGGACCCAATCAGCCCCAGCATTTT. This sequence encodes CAWRKSGTGPNQPQHF.

The chain employs TRBV5-4 and TRBJ2-7, with 9 bases fitting TRBD1. CDR1 SGHNT and CDR2 YYREEE come from the germline V gene (reference sequence). V was pared by 4 bases and J by 4 bases, with 6 bases of the junction left unmatched. This CDR3 has 14 amino acids. The CDR3 DNA is TGTGCCAGCAGCGCGGGACAGGGTAGATACGAGCAGTACTTC. Its protein product is CASSAGQGRYEQYF.

The rearrangement uses TRBV7-2 and TRBJ1-1; 7 nucleotides line up with TRBD1. With 0 bases clipped from V and 1 base from J, the junction kept 2 bases outside the gene matches. This CDR3 comprises 15 residues. Per germline, CDR1 SGHTA and CDR2 FQGNSA. The CDR3 protein is CASSLAGQTNTEAFF. The CDR3 region has the DNA TGTGCCAGCAGCTTAGCGGGACAGACGAACACTGAAGCTTTCTTT.

The rearrangement links TRBV13 to TRBJ2-5, with D maybe TRBD2 (5 bases). Trimming removed 2 bases from V and 4 bases from J, with 14 bases in between. Germline V CDR1 and CDR2: PRHDT, FYEKMQ (reference sequence). The CDR3 contains 15 residues. This chain's CDR3 is CASSLSRGVGETQYF. Written as DNA, the CDR3 is TGTGCCAGCAGCTTATCACGGGGAGTAGGAGAGACCCAGTACTTC. Using reference TRBV13 and TRBJ2-5 for the parts outside the CDR3, the full variable domain is AAGVIQSPRHLIKEKRETATLKCYPIPRHDTVYWYQQGPGQDPQFLISFYEKMQSDKGSIPDRFSAQQFSDYHSELNMSSLELGDSALYFCASSLSRGVGETQYFGPGTRLLVL.

V is TRBV6-5 and J is TRBJ1-5; the D gene is possibly TRBD1 (6 bases). Germline CDR1 reads MNHEY; CDR2 reads SVGAGI. The V end was cut by 8 bases, the J end by 0 bases, with 11 bases between. The length of the CDR3 is 14 residues. As DNA, the CDR3 is TGTGCCAGCGCGGACAGCAATAGCAATCAGCCCCAGCATTTT. This encodes CASADSNSNQPQHF.

The chain joins TRBV5-1 to TRBJ2-1; D is ambiguous. The ends were cut back, 4 bases at V and 1 base at J, with 3 bases in the middle. The CDR3 is made up of 12 amino acids. CDR1 is SGHRS and CDR2 is YFSETQ in the germline V gene. The CDR3 sequence is CASSLSYNEQFF. The CDR3 nucleotides read TGCGCCAGCAGCCTGTCCTACAATGAGCAGTTCTTC.

This sequence joins TRBV29-1 and TRBJ1-1, with TRBD1 matching over 10 bases. Germline CDR1 is SQVTM and CDR2 is ANQGSEA. J lost 5 bases, V lost 8 bases, and 8 bases had no gene match. This CDR3 is 13 amino acids long. In nucleotides, the CDR3 is TGCAGCTCCTCGACAGGGGGCTTGACTGAAGCTTTCTTT. Translation gives CSSSTGGLTEAFF.

V gene TRBV24-1 combines with J gene TRBJ2-1, with 12 bases identical to TRBD2. The ends lost 2 bases at V and 2 bases at J; junction bases unmatched: 15. Germline CDR1 and CDR2: KGHDR and SFDVKD. The CDR3 is made up of 21 amino acids. This chain's CDR3 is CATSDSGGKTSGGPPYNEQFF. CDR3 sequence (DNA): TGTGCCACCAGTGATTCGGGCGGTAAGACTAGCGGGGGCCCCCCCTACAATGAGCAGTTCTTC.

The rearrangement links TRBV2 to TRBJ2-1; TRBD2 matches 13 bases. Germline loops: CDR1 SNHLY, CDR2 FYNNEI. The CDR3 is 16 amino acids. The V segment lost 5 bases and the J segment 8 bases; nucleotides outside the gene matches: 9. For the CDR3, the DNA is TGTGCCAGCAGTCACTCAAGGACTAGCGGGGGCGATGAGCAGTTCTTC. Amino acids: CASSHSRTSGGDEQFF.

The CDR3 is CASSLEGGGLYEQYV. The CDR3 DNA reads as TGTGCCAGCAGCTTAGAGGGGGGGGGCCTGTACGAGCAGTACGTC. The V gene is TRBV11-2, the J gene TRBJ2-7; weak D call: TRBD2 (7 bases). V was trimmed by 0 bases and J by 4 bases, leaving 13 bases between them. Germline-derived CDR1 and CDR2 are SGHAT and FQNNGV. CDR3 size: 15 residues.

This sequence joins TRBV5-4 and TRBJ1-4, with D possibly TRBD1 on 6 matching bases. The V end lost 4 bases, the J end lost 6 bases, and 16 bases lay between the germline ends. Germline CDR1 is SGHNT and CDR2 is YYREEE (reference sequence). The CDR3 totals 15 residues. The CDR3 loop reads CASSLDGGGDEKLFF. For the CDR3, the DNA is TGTGCCAGCAGCCTCGACGGGGGGGGCGATGAAAAACTGTTTTTT.

The sample holds one count of this clone. This rearrangement joins TRBV19 to TRBJ1-2; 9 bases are a match to TRBD1. There are 15 residues in the CDR3. CDR1 LNHDA and CDR2 SQIVND come from the germline V gene (reference sequence). V lost 4 bases to trimming and J lost 1 base; unmatched junction nucleotides: 4. The CDR3 region has the DNA TGTGCCAGTAGTAAACAGGGGGCCGGTAACTATGGCTACACCTTC. This translates into CASSKQGAGNYGYTF.

The CDR3 spells CATSGAGRTEAFF. For the CDR3, the DNA is TGTGCCACCAGTGGCGCAGGGAGGACTGAAGCTTTCTTT. This sequence joins TRBV24-1 and TRBJ1-1, with D perhaps matching TRBD1 (5 bases). Germline assignment: CDR1 KGHDR and CDR2 SFDVKD. The V end lost 5 bases, the J end lost 5 bases, and 11 bases lay between the germline ends. This CDR3 comprises 13 residues.